This TCR beta chain is from a study of PD-1 blockade in mismatch repair-deficient tumors. As for the study in general: Patients had eleven to twelve mismatch repair-deficient cancer types, all previously treated and progressing. Whole-study findings and limits: Tumor-resident clones, often absent from pretreatment blood, expanded after pembrolizumab and then contracted.

Every patient had mismatch repair deficiency by PCR or immunohistochemistry. The TCR-sequenced patients were a few responders to pembrolizumab. Germline CDR1 reads MGHRA; CDR2 reads YSYEKL. The V end lost 0 bases, the J end lost 4 bases, and 13 bases lay between the germline ends. CDR3 length equals 16 residues. The assay was immunoSEQ multiplex PCR, and TCRdb's table has in-frame clones only and misses some. Of under 150,000 clones in the sample, 88% were seen once. A remark on this clone: Its target is not known.

The sequencing used peripheral blood, collected just under 74 weeks after starting pembrolizumab. The chain carries TRBV4-1 and TRBJ2-1; D is tentatively TRBD1 or TRBD2 (5 bases each). The source is an adult with mismatch repair-deficient cancer. The CDR3 bases are TGCGCCAGCAGCCAAGACTCAGGGAGAACGTACAATGAGCAGTTCTTC. Protein sequence: CASSQDSGRTYNEQFF.